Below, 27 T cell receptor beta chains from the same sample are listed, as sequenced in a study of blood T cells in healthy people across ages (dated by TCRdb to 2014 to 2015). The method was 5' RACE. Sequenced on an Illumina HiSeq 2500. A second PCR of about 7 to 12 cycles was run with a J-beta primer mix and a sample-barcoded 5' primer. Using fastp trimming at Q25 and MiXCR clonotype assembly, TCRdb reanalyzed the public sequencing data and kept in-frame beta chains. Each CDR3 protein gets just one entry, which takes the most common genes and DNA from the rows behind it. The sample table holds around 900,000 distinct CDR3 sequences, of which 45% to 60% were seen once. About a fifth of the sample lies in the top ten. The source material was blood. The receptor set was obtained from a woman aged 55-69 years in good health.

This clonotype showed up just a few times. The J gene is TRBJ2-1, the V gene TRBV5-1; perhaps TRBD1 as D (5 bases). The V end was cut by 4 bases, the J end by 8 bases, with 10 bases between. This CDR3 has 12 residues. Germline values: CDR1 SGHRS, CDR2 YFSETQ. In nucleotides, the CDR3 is TGCGCCAGCAGCCCTTGGGGCGATGAGCAGTTCTTC. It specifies CASSPWGDEQFF.

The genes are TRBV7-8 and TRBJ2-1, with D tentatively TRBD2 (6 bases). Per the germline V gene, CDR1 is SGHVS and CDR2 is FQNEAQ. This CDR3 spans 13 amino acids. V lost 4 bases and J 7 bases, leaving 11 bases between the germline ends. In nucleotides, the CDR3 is TGTGCCAGCAGCTCGGACTATATTAATGAGCAGTTCTTC. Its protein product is CASSSDYINEQFF.

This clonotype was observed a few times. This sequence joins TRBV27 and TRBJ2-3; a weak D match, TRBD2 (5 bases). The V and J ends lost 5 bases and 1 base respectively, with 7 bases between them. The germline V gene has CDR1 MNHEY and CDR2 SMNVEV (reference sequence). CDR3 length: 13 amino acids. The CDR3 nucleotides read TGTGCCAGCAGTCATAGCGGCACAGATACGCAGTATTTT. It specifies CASSHSGTDTQYF.

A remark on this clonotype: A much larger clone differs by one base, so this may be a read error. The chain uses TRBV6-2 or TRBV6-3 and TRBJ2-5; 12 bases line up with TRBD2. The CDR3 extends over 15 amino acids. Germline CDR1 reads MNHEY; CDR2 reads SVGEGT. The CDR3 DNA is TGTGCCAACAGTGGACTAGCGGGACTTCAAGAGACCCAGTACTTC. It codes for CANSGLAGLQETQYF.

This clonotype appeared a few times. As DNA, the CDR3 is TGTGCCAGCAGCTTAGAACCGCCAGGGGCTGGGGCCAACGTCCTGACTTTC. It specifies CASSLEPPGAGANVLTF. This chain connects TRBV7-7 to TRBJ2-6, with a possible D match to TRBD1 (6 bases). CDR1 is SSHAT and CDR2 is FNYEAQ in the germline V gene (reference sequence). The CDR3 sequence is 17 residues long. Trimming cost V 1 base and J 2 bases, with 12 bases left between them.

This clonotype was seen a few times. The CDR3 sequence: CASENWTGGVRTQYF. CDR3 DNA sequence: TGTGCCAGCGAGAACTGGACAGGGGGGGTACGGACCCAGTACTTC. The chain has TRBV28 and TRBJ2-5; 10 nucleotides agree with TRBD1. This CDR3 contains 15 residues. The germline V gene has CDR1 MDHEN and CDR2 SYDVKM. Trimming at V came to 8 bases and at J to 7 bases, leaving 13 bases not matched to a gene.

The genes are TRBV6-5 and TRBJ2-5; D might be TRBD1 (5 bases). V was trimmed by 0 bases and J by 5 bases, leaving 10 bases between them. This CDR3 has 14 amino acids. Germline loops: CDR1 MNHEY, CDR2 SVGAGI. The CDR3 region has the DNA TGTGCCAGCAGTTACTCAAGGGGTTGGGAGACCCAGTACTTC. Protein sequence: CASSYSRGWETQYF.

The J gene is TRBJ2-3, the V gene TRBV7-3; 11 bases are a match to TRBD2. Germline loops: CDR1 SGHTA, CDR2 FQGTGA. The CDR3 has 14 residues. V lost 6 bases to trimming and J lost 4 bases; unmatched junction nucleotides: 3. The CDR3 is CASRTSGSADTQYF. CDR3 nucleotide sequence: TGTGCCAGCAGAACTAGCGGGAGCGCAGATACGCAGTATTTT.

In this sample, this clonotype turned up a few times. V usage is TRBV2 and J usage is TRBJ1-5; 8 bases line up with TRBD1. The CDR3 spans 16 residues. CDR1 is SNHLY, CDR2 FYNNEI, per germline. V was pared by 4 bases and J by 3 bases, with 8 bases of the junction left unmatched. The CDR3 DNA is TGTGCCAGCAGTGGGATGACAGGGGCAAACAATCAGCCCCAGCATTTT. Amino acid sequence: CASSGMTGANNQPQHF.

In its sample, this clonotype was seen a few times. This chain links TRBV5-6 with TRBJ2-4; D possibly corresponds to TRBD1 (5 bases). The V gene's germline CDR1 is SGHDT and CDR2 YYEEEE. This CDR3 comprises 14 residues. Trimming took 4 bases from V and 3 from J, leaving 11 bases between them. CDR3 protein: CASSPGQVKNIQYF. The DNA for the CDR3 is TGTGCCAGCAGCCCCGGACAAGTCAAAAACATTCAGTACTTC.

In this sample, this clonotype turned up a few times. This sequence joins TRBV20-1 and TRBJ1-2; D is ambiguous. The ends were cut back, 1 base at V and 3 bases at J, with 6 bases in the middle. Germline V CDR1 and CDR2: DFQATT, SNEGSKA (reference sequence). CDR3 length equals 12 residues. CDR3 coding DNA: TGCAGTGCTAGAGTGGGAGACTATGGCTACACCTTC. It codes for CSARVGDYGYTF.

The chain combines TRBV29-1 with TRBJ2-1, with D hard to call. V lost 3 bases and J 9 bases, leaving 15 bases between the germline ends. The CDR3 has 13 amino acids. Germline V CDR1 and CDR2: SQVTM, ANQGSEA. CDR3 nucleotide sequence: TGCAGCGTTGATCTCTTAGGTCTGCGTGAGCAGTTCTTC. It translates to CSVDLLGLREQFF.

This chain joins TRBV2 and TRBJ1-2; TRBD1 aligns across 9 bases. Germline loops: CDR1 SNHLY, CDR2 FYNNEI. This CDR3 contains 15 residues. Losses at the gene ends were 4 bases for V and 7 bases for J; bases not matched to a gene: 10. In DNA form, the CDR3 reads TGTGCCAGCAGTGTACAGGGGGCGATGGTCGGTGGCTACACCTTC. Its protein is CASSVQGAMVGGYTF.

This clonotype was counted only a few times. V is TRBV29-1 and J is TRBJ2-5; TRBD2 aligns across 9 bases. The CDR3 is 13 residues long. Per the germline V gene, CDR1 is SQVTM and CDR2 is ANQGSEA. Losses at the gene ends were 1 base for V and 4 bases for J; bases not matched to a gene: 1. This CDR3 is CSVEVAGAETQYF. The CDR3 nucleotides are TGCAGCGTTGAAGTAGCGGGAGCAGAGACCCAGTACTTC.

The CDR3 DNA follows: TGTGCCAGCAGTTATACAGGAGCTCAGCCCCAGCATTTT. Protein product: CASSYTGAQPQHF. V is TRBV6-2 or TRBV6-3 and J is TRBJ1-5; D may be TRBD1 (5 bases). The CDR3 covers 13 residues. Trimming took off 3 bases at V and 6 bases at J, with 9 bases between the two ends. Germline CDR1 MNHEY, CDR2 SVGEGT.

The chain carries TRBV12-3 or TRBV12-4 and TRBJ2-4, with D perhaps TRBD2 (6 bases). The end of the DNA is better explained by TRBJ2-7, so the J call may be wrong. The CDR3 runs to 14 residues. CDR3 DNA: TGTGCCAGCAGTTTTGGAGGGAAAGTCCACGAGCAGTACTTC. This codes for CASSFGGKVHEQYF.

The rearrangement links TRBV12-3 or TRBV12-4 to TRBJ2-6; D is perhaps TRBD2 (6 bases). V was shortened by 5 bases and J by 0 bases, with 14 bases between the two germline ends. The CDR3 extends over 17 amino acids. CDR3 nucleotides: TGTGCCAGCAGTCCCAACGCCGGGAGCTCTGGGGCCAACGTCCTGACTTTC. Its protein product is CASSPNAGSSGANVLTF.

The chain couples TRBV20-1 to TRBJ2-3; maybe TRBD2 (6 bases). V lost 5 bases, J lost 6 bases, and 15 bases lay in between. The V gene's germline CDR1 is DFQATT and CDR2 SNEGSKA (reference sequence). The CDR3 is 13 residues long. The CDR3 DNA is TGCAGTGCTGCCGGGACTGGACGGGATACGCAGTATTTT. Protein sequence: CSAAGTGRDTQYF.

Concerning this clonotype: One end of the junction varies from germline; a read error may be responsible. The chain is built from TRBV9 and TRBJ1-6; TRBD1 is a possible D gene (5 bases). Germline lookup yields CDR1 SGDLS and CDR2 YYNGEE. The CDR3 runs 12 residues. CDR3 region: CASSPGGSPPHF. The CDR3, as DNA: TGTGCCAGCAGCCCGGGGGGTTCGCCCCCCCACTTT.

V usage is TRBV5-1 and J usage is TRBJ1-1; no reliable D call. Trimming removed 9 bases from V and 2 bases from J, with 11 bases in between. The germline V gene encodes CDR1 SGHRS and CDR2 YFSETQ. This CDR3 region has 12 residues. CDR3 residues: CANPEENTEAFF. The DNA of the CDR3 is TGCGCCAACCCCGAGGAAAACACTGAAGCTTTCTTT. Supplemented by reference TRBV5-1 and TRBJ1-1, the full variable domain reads KAGVTQTPRYLIKTRGQQVTLSCSPISGHRSVSWYQQTPGQGLQFLFEYFSETQRNKGNFPGRFSGRQFSNSRSEMNVSTLELGDSALYLCANPEENTEAFFGQGTRLTVV.

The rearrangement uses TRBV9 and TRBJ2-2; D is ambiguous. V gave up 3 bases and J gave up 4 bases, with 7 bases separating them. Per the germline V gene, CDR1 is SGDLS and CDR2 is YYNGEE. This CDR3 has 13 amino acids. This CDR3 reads CASSALSTGELFF. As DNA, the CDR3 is TGTGCCAGCAGCGCCCTTAGCACCGGGGAGCTGTTTTTT.

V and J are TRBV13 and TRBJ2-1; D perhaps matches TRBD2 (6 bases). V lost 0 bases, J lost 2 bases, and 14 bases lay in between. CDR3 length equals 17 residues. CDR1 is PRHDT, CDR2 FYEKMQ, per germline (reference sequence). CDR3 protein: CASSLGRLVSAYNEQFF. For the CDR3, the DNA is TGTGCCAGCAGCTTAGGGAGACTAGTGTCAGCCTACAATGAGCAGTTCTTC.

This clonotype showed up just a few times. For the CDR3, the DNA is TGTGCCAGCAGCGCGACGCGGACGTACGAGCAGTACTTC. Protein product: CASSATRTYEQYF. The rearrangement links TRBV7-2 to TRBJ2-5; D is undetermined. The J call is in doubt because the DNA end fits TRBJ2-7 better. This CDR3 region has 13 residues. Germline-derived CDR1 and CDR2 are SGHTA and FQGNSA.

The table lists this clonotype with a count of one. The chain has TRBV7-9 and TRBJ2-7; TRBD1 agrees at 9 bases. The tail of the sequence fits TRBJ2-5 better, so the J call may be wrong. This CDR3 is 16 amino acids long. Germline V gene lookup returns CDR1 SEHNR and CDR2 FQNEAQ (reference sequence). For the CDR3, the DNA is TGTGCCAGCAGCTTATATGCGACAGGGGGCCAAGAGACCCAGTACTTC. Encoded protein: CASSLYATGGQETQYF.

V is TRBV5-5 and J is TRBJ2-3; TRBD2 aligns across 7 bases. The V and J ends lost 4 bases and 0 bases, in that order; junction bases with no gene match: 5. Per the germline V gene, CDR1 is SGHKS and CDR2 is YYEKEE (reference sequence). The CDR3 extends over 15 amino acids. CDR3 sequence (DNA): TGTGCCAGCAGCCCCTGGGGAGGGAGCACAGATACGCAGTATTTT. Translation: CASSPWGGSTDTQYF. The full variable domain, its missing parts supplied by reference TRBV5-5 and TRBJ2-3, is DAGVTQSPTHLIKTRGQQVTLRCSPISGHKSVSWYQQVLGQGPQFIFQYYEKEERGRGNFPDRFSARQFPNYSSELNVNALLLGDSALYLCASSPWGGSTDTQYFGPGTRLTVL.

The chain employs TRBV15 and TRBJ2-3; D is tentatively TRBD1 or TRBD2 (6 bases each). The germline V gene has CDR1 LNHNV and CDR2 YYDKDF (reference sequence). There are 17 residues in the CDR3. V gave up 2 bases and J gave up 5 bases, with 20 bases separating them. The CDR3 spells CATSRPQGLDTRDTQYF. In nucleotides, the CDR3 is TGTGCCACCAGCAGACCACAGGGACTCGACACACGAGATACGCAGTATTTT.

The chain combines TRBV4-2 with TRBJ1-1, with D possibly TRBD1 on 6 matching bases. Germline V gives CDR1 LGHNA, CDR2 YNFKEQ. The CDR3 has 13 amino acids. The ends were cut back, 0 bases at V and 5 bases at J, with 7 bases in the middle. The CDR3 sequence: CASSQERGTEAFF. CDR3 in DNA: TGTGCCAGCAGCCAAGAAAGGGGGACTGAAGCTTTCTTT.